One sample yielded the 24 T cell receptor beta chains listed below, sequenced in a study of blood T cell repertoires in COVID-19 (dated by TCRdb to about 2020). Library creation used the immunoSEQ multiplex PCR assay. This is the immuneACCESS table as TCRdb keeps it, with only in-frame sequences that have V and J called. A part of the clones is gone; compared with another copy, unresolved V genes explain less than half, and the rest is unexplained. This sample is represented by about 200,000 clones; around 90% of them were singletons. The ten top clones hold approximately 8.2% of the sample. Source material: PBMCs or T cells enriched from blood (not recorded which). These receptors were collected from a woman between 18 and 30 years old who had recovered from COVID-19.

This clone was detected only a few times. The CDR3 sequence: CASGHSGTPGYTF. The CDR3 DNA sequence: TGTGCCAGTGGGCACTCAGGGACTCCGGGCTACACCTTC. The chain joins TRBV19 to TRBJ1-2; tentatively, D is TRBD1 (5 bases). The CDR3 loop spans 13 amino acids. V shed 8 bases and J shed 8 bases, with 18 bases lying between them. Germline V lookup: CDR1 LNHDA, CDR2 SQIVND (reference sequence).

Worth noting for this clone: At the DNA level, this CDR3 is encoded by other sequences in the same sample as well. The chain carries TRBV30 and TRBJ1-1; D remains ambiguous. V lost 0 bases and J 1 base, leaving 6 bases between the germline ends. Germline V gene data show CDR1 as GTSNPN and CDR2 as SVGIG (reference sequence). This CDR3 contains 13 residues. The CDR3: CAWSVSRNTEAFF. CDR3 nucleotides: TGTGCCTGGAGTGTCTCCAGGAACACTGAAGCTTTCTTT.

The chain carries TRBV24-1 and TRBJ1-1, with D possibly being TRBD1 (5 bases). Germline V gene data show CDR1 as KGHDR and CDR2 as SFDVKD. With 3 bases removed from V and 6 bases from J, the gap between germline ends came to 10 bases. The length of the CDR3 is 13 residues. The CDR3 DNA reads TGTGCCACCAGTGATGGACACGTCGCTGAAGCTTTCTTT. Protein sequence: CATSDGHVAEAFF.

The rearrangement uses TRBV18 and TRBJ2-1; no definite D call. V was shortened by 2 bases and J by 0 bases, with 11 bases between the two germline ends. From germline, CDR1 is KGHSH and CDR2 LQKENI. This CDR3 is 16 amino acids long. The CDR3: CASSPNPEISYNEQFF. The CDR3 nucleotides read TGTGCCAGCTCACCAAACCCAGAAATCTCCTACAATGAGCAGTTCTTC.

The gene calls are TRBV7-2 and TRBJ1-5; no reliable D call. Germline V gene lookup returns CDR1 SGHTA and CDR2 FQGNSA. Trimming stripped 3 bases from V and 7 bases from J, with 7 bases between. CDR3 length: 12 amino acids. CDR3 protein: CASSFYMQPQHF. The DNA of the CDR3 is TGTGCCAGCAGCTTTTACATGCAGCCCCAGCATTTT.

This chain uses TRBV27 with TRBJ2-1, with TRBD1 matching over 11 bases. Germline CDR1 is MNHEY and CDR2 is SMNVEV (reference sequence). The CDR3 extends over 16 amino acids. Trimming took 7 bases from V and 10 from J; bases not matched to a gene: 15. CDR3 sequence: CASTSPGTGGTREQFF. CDR3 DNA: TGTGCCAGCACCTCGCCCGGGACAGGGGGGACAAGAGAGCAGTTCTTC.

V and J are TRBV30 and TRBJ1-2; the D is unclear. This CDR3 is 16 amino acids long. Germline CDR1 and CDR2: GTSNPN and SVGIG (reference sequence). V was trimmed by 4 bases and J by 0 bases, leaving 18 bases between them. CDR3 sequence: CAWTRRALRTNYGYTF. DNA for the CDR3: TGTGCCTGGACGAGGAGGGCCCTTCGAACTAACTATGGCTACACCTTC.

This clone was seen more than once but under ten times. Other DNA sequences in the sample encode the same CDR3. The J gene is TRBJ1-2, the V gene TRBV7-9; 7 positions match TRBD1. Trimming cost V 5 bases and J 6 bases; bases outside gene matches: 6. CDR1 SEHNR and CDR2 FQNEAQ come from the germline V gene (reference sequence). This CDR3 contains 13 residues. CDR3 sequence: CASSPNTGDGYTF. The DNA for the CDR3 is TGTGCCAGCAGCCCGAACACAGGGGATGGCTACACCTTC.

The chain couples TRBV7-9 to TRBJ2-2; 8 nucleotides align to TRBD1. Germline V CDR1 and CDR2: SEHNR, FQNEAQ (reference sequence). CDR3 size: 17 residues. J was trimmed by 6 bases and V by 0 bases; bases with no gene match: 9. The CDR3 loop is CASSLARGRGRAGELFF. DNA of the CDR3: TGTGCCAGCAGCTTAGCGCGGGGCAGGGGGCGCGCCGGGGAGCTGTTTTTT.

The J gene is TRBJ1-1, the V gene TRBV5-1; D perhaps matches TRBD1 (6 bases). Germline lookup yields CDR1 SGHRS and CDR2 YFSETQ. Trimming removed 1 base from V and 4 bases from J, with 14 bases in between. The CDR3 runs to 15 residues. CDR3 DNA sequence: TGCGCCAGCAGCTTGAACTCAGGGGCCGGCACTGAAGCTTTCTTT. It translates to CASSLNSGAGTEAFF.

The V call is TRBV9, the J call TRBJ2-3; 14 nucleotides align to TRBD2. Losses at the gene ends were 4 bases for V and 1 base for J; bases not matched to a gene: 8. The CDR3 runs 18 residues. Germline-derived CDR1 and CDR2 are SGDLS and YYNGEE. CDR3 nucleotide sequence: TGTGCCAGCAGCCTCTTGGGACTAGCGGGGGAACGCACAGATACGCAGTATTTT. The encoded protein is CASSLLGLAGERTDTQYF.

The V gene is TRBV6-5, the J gene TRBJ2-1; TRBD1 might be the D (6 bases). V was shortened by 1 base and J by 1 base, with 8 bases between the two germline ends. The germline CDR1 and CDR2 sequences are MNHEY and SVGAGI. The CDR3 covers 15 residues. CDR3: CASSYYRVSYNEQFF. CDR3 in DNA: TGTGCCAGCAGTTACTACAGGGTTTCCTACAATGAGCAGTTCTTC.

The genes are TRBV7-9 and TRBJ1-2; TRBD1 is a possible D gene (6 bases). The germline V gene has CDR1 SEHNR and CDR2 FQNEAQ (reference sequence). There are 14 residues in the CDR3. Trimming took off 2 bases at V and 3 bases at J, with 10 bases between the two ends. The CDR3 region has the DNA TGTGCCAGCAGCTTACAGCACAGGGACTATGGCTACACCTTC. It encodes CASSLQHRDYGYTF. The complete variable domain, with remaining parts taken from reference TRBV7-9 and TRBJ1-2, reads DTGVSQNPRHKITKRGQNVTFRCDPISEHNRLYWYRQTLGQGPEFLTYFQNEAQLEKSRLLSDRFSAERPKGSFSTLEIQRTEQGDSAMYLCASSLQHRDYGYTFGSGTRLTVV.

This clone was detected only once. V is TRBV5-1 and J is TRBJ2-7, with 8 bases fitting TRBD2. Germline CDR1 and CDR2: SGHRS and YFSETQ. V was clipped by 4 bases and J by 5 bases; unmatched bases: 8. The CDR3 runs to 14 residues. CDR3 DNA sequence: TGCGCCAGCAGCCCGGCCTTAGCGGGGAACGAGCAGTACTTC. It translates to CASSPALAGNEQYF.

This clone came up once. This chain links TRBV27 with TRBJ1-2; TRBD1 is a possible D gene (5 bases). V lost 0 bases, J lost 7 bases, and 12 bases lay in between. The length of the CDR3 is 14 residues. Germline CDR1 and CDR2: MNHEY and SMNVEV (reference sequence). The CDR3 here is CASSLSPRGSGYTF. For the CDR3, the DNA is TGTGCCAGCAGTTTATCTCCCCGGGGGTCTGGCTACACCTTC.

The rearrangement uses TRBV7-3 and TRBJ2-7, with D possibly matching TRBD2 (6 bases). V lost 4 bases and J lost 0, with 25 bases in between. CDR1 and CDR2 from the germline V gene are SGHTA and FQGTGA. The CDR3 extends over 19 amino acids. The CDR3 region is CASSSTTGGTVADSYEQYF. CDR3 coding DNA: TGTGCCAGCAGCTCAACTACCGGGGGAACCGTTGCTGACTCCTACGAGCAGTACTTC.

This clone is a singleton in its sample. The rearrangement joins TRBV18 to TRBJ2-5; D perhaps matches TRBD2 (6 bases). Per germline, CDR1 KGHSH and CDR2 LQKENI. CDR3 length equals 15 residues. V gave up 2 bases and J gave up 4 bases, with 14 bases separating them. The CDR3 loop is CASSPKGGAAETQYF. The DNA of the CDR3 is TGTGCCAGCTCACCAAAAGGCGGGGCGGCAGAGACCCAGTACTTC.

V gene TRBV7-8 combines with J gene TRBJ2-7; 10 nucleotides match TRBD1. CDR1 is SGHVS, CDR2 FQNEAQ, per germline. The CDR3 extends over 15 amino acids. V lost 5 bases and J lost 3; bases outside the gene matches: 7. This chain's CDR3 is CASSPHRTGGYEQYF. Written as DNA, the CDR3 is TGTGCCAGCAGCCCGCACCGGACAGGGGGCTACGAGCAGTACTTC.

The chain combines TRBV4-2 with TRBJ2-1; 10 nucleotides line up with TRBD2. CDR1 is LGHNA, CDR2 YNFKEQ, per germline. This CDR3 region has 15 residues. V lost 5 bases and J lost 5; bases outside the gene matches: 6. The CDR3 reads CASSSASGGDNEQFF. The CDR3 DNA is TGTGCCAGCAGCTCTGCTAGCGGGGGAGACAATGAGCAGTTCTTC.

V usage is TRBV28 and J usage is TRBJ1-5; 9 bases are a match to TRBD1. Trimming removed 2 bases from V and 5 bases from J; junction bases left unmatched: 4. Germline lookup yields CDR1 MDHEN and CDR2 SYDVKM. The CDR3 runs to 15 residues. This CDR3 reads CASSLGQGRDQPQHF. The CDR3, as DNA: TGTGCCAGCAGTTTAGGACAGGGGAGGGATCAGCCCCAGCATTTT.

The chain recombines TRBV25-1 with TRBJ2-3, with 15 bases matching TRBD2. The V segment lost 8 bases and the J segment 3 bases; nucleotides outside the gene matches: 6. The CDR3 runs to 16 residues. Germline V gene sequence: CDR1 MGHDK, CDR2 SYGVNS. As DNA, the CDR3 is TGTGCCAGCTGCTCCGGGACTAGCGGGGGGACAGATACGCAGTATTTT. Translating it yields CASCSGTSGGTDTQYF. Drawing the rest from reference TRBV25-1 and TRBJ2-3, the complete variable domain is EADIYQTPRYLVIGTGKKITLECSQTMGHDKMYWYQQDPGMELHLIHYSYGVNSTEKGDLSSESTVSRIRTEHFPLTLESARPSHTSQYLCASCSGTSGGTDTQYFGPGTRLTVL.

V gene TRBV9 combines with J gene TRBJ2-3; D remains unclear. Germline CDR1 reads SGDLS; CDR2 reads YYNGEE. V was trimmed by 0 bases and J by 5 bases, leaving 4 bases between them. This CDR3 is built from 12 residues. This CDR3 is CASSVAGDTQYF. CDR3 DNA: TGTGCCAGCAGCGTAGCAGGAGATACGCAGTATTTT.

This rearrangement joins TRBV5-5 to TRBJ1-2, with TRBD1 as a possible D gene (5 bases). V lost 4 bases, J lost 1 base, and 20 bases lay in between. Germline loops: CDR1 SGHKS, CDR2 YYEKEE (reference sequence). This CDR3 has 17 residues. This CDR3 is CASSHLTGGFGNYGYTF. CDR3 DNA: TGTGCCAGCAGCCACTTAACCGGGGGGTTCGGTAACTATGGCTACACCTTC.

This clone was seen only once. The chain links TRBV6-5 to TRBJ1-2; no definite D call. CDR3 size: 13 residues. Trimming stripped 6 bases from V and 8 bases from J, with 16 bases between. Germline CDR1 reads MNHEY; CDR2 reads SVGAGI. The CDR3 reads CASSPLLLSGYTF. The CDR3 DNA is TGTGCCAGCAGCCCACTCCTTCTCTCCGGCTACACCTTC.